A single sample is the source of the 8 T cell receptor beta chains below, sequenced in a study of cytomegalovirus exposure and HLA in healthy donors. Primers: 60 Vbeta forward and 13 Jbeta reverse. Produced via immunoSEQ multiplex PCR; TCRdb's table is partial and in-frame only. The repertoire includes under 110,000 clones, 70% to 85% of them detected once, and roughly 0.79% sits in the top ten. The sequencing input was PBMCs. The receptors shown here come from a boy between 5 and 17 years old in good health and CMV-seronegative.

This rearrangement joins TRBV10-3 to TRBJ1-2; tentative D call: TRBD1 (6 bases). The CDR3 is made up of 15 amino acids. Germline assignment: CDR1 ENHRY and CDR2 SYGVKD. Trimming took off 10 bases at V and 6 bases at J, with 24 bases between the two ends. CDR3 nucleotides: TGTGCCACCGGATTACCGGGACATCGGGGGGATGGCTACACCTTC. Residues: CATGLPGHRGDGYTF.

The V call is TRBV7-9, the J call TRBJ1-2; D is perhaps TRBD1 (5 bases). The germline V gene has CDR1 SEHNR and CDR2 FQNEAQ (reference sequence). The CDR3 loop spans 15 amino acids. V lost 2 bases to trimming and J lost 2 bases, with 12 bases between them. DNA for the CDR3: TGTGCCAGCAGCTTAATACAGACAGCGAACTATGGCTACACCTTC. Translating it yields CASSLIQTANYGYTF.

This clone appeared a single time. The V and J genes are TRBV30 and TRBJ1-5, with D possibly TRBD1 on 5 matching bases. The CDR3 sequence is 12 residues long. Germline CDR1 and CDR2: GTSNPN and SVGIG (reference sequence). The V end lost 5 bases, the J end lost 5 bases, and 10 bases lay between the germline ends. As DNA, the CDR3 is TGTGCCTGGGACAGCCGTGATCAGCCCCAGCATTTT. It specifies CAWDSRDQPQHF. Full variable domain (outside the CDR3, taken from reference TRBV30 and TRBJ1-5): SQTIHQWPATLVQPVGSPLSLECTVEGTSNPNLYWYRQAAGRGLQLLFYSVGIGQISSEVPQNLSASRPQDRQFILSSKKLLLSDSGFYLCAWDSRDQPQHFGDGTRLSIL.

The V gene is TRBV6-1, the J gene TRBJ1-1; TRBD1 agrees at 7 bases. The CDR3 length is 14 residues. Trimming took 5 bases from V and 4 from J; bases not matched to a gene: 7. CDR1 MNHNS and CDR2 SASEGT come from the germline V gene. The CDR3 region is CASSRRGPGTEAFF. For the CDR3, the DNA is TGTGCCAGCAGTCGGAGGGGGCCCGGCACTGAAGCTTTCTTT.

V and J are TRBV5-1 and TRBJ1-1; D not certain. Trimming took off 5 bases at V and 5 bases at J, with 16 bases between the two ends. Per germline, CDR1 SGHRS and CDR2 YFSETQ. There are 14 residues in the CDR3. The CDR3 coding sequence is TGCGCCAGCAGTAAGTACTCCACGGGAACTGAAGCTTTCTTT. Its protein product is CASSKYSTGTEAFF.

The rearrangement links TRBV10-3 to TRBJ2-7; TRBD2 is a possible D gene (6 bases). Trimming left V 7 bases short and J 5 bases short, with 12 bases between. Looked up from germline, CDR1 is ENHRY and CDR2 is SYGVKD. The CDR3 spans 12 residues. In DNA form, the CDR3 reads TGTGCCATCACGGGACTGACCCACGAGCAGTACTTC. Translation: CAITGLTHEQYF.

The chain joins TRBV6-1 to TRBJ2-1, with unresolved D. Germline V gives CDR1 MNHNS, CDR2 SASEGT. There are 15 residues in the CDR3. Deletions cut 7 bases from V and 0 bases from J, with 13 bases between. DNA of the CDR3: TGTGCCAGCAACGAAGACCGGAGCTCCTACAATGAGCAGTTCTTC. It specifies CASNEDRSSYNEQFF.

The chain links TRBV28 to TRBJ1-3; TRBD1 matches at 9 bases. This CDR3 has 16 amino acids. Germline V gene lookup returns CDR1 MDHEN and CDR2 SYDVKM. J was trimmed by 0 bases and V by 6 bases; bases with no gene match: 6. CDR3 DNA sequence: TGTGCCAGCAGAACCCGGGACAGGGCCTCTGGAAACACCATATATTTT. This encodes CASRTRDRASGNTIYF.